The clone carrying this T cell receptor (beta chain) has only a few counts. This entry belongs to a study of blood T cell repertoires in COVID-19. About the research overall: PBMCs, B-cell-depleted T cells, or T cells were the source of the cDNA or gDNA that made up the material.

With 3 bases clipped from V and 7 bases from J, the junction kept 4 bases outside the gene matches. The germline V gene has CDR1 SEHNR and CDR2 FQNEAQ (reference sequence). CDR3 size: 13 residues. In the study's own analysis: Estimation of nucleated cell counts relied on the amplification of reference gene primers. The data were produced by immunoSEQ multiplex PCR, yet TCRdb's version contains in-frame clones alone and is incomplete. That table gives V, J and clone size, and the DNA gave D and trimming. The table records 300,000 to 400,000 clones, about 89% of them present only once. Followed over time, Seattle patients had been enrolled while infection was active.

The receptor comes from a woman in her 50s with COVID-19, enrolled during active disease. This chain links TRBV7-9 with TRBJ2-7; 9 positions match TRBD1. The sequencing sample was made of peripheral blood. In DNA, the CDR3 is TGTGCCAGCAGCTTGACAGGGGGTAAAGAGCAGTACTTC. This sequence encodes CASSLTGGKEQYF.